Below, 27 T cell receptor beta chains from the same sample are listed, as sequenced in a study of T cell changes during pregnancy in multiple sclerosis. Method: immunoSEQ multiplex PCR; TCRdb's copy keeps in-frame clones and lacks some. The sample lists some 90,000 clones; under 95% were seen once. The sequencing used peripheral blood, collected in the first trimester of pregnancy. The origin of the receptors is a female donor with multiple sclerosis, enrolled in a pregnancy study.

This chain joins TRBV28 and TRBJ2-4; 9 bases align to TRBD1. Germline assignment: CDR1 MDHEN and CDR2 SYDVKM. The CDR3 is 16 residues long. The junction had 5 bases not matched to a gene; V was cut back by 1 base and J by 4 bases. The chain's CDR3 is CASSLLTGGEKNIQYF. The CDR3 coding sequence is TGTGCCAGCAGTTTATTAACAGGGGGCGAAAAAAACATTCAGTACTTC.

The rearrangement uses TRBV6-1 and TRBJ2-1; D possibly corresponds to TRBD2 (5 bases). The V and J ends lost 7 bases and 10 bases respectively, with 11 bases between them. Per the germline V gene, CDR1 is MNHNS and CDR2 is SASEGT. The CDR3 is 11 amino acids. Written as DNA, the CDR3 is TGTGCCAGCACCATACTAGACGAGCAGTTCTTC. Protein product: CASTILDEQFF.

This clone was detected only a few times. The CDR3 spells CVRSLAPTGNQPQHF. CDR3 nucleotides: TGTGTCAGAAGCTTAGCCCCGACAGGGAATCAGCCCCAGCATTTT. The chain couples TRBV7-5 to TRBJ1-5; the table names TRBD1, a call not compared with the DNA. TRBV7-5 is a pseudogene locus. The CDR3 runs 15 residues.

In DNA, the CDR3 is TGCAGCGTTGTGGGGGGACAGGGAAACTATGGCTACACCTTC. Amino acids: CSVVGGQGNYGYTF. The chain couples TRBV29-1 to TRBJ1-2, with 9 bases aligning to TRBD1. Germline V gene lookup returns CDR1 SQVTM and CDR2 ANQGSEA. This CDR3 contains 14 residues. V dropped 4 bases and J dropped 2; count of bases not matched to a gene: 5.

The V and J genes are TRBV7-9 and TRBJ2-7; D ambiguous. V was shortened by 5 bases and J by 2 bases, with 16 bases between the two germline ends. Germline CDR1 is SEHNR and CDR2 is FQNEAQ (reference sequence). The CDR3 extends over 15 amino acids. CDR3 DNA: TGTGCCAGCAGCCCCCCCGAGTTGCGGACCTACGAGCAGTACTTC. It encodes CASSPPELRTYEQYF.

The chain carries TRBV4-3 and TRBJ2-3, with 7 bases aligning to TRBD2. The CDR3 has 15 amino acids. CDR1 LGHNA and CDR2 YSLEER come from the germline V gene. V lost 6 bases and J lost 0; bases outside the gene matches: 6. The CDR3 DNA reads TGCGCCAGCAGTCAGCTAGCGGCTAGCACAGATACGCAGTATTTT. This codes for CASSQLAASTDTQYF.

V and J are TRBV28 and TRBJ2-1, with TRBD2 matching 8 bases. The CDR3 consists of 16 residues. V was clipped by 2 bases and J by 5 bases; unmatched bases: 8. Germline lookup yields CDR1 MDHEN and CDR2 SYDVKM. The CDR3, as DNA: TGTGCCAGCAGTTTACCTCTAGCGGGCCCCCACAATGAGCAGTTCTTC. It specifies CASSLPLAGPHNEQFF.

The chain is built from TRBV19 and TRBJ2-4; D call uncertain. Per the germline V gene, CDR1 is LNHDA and CDR2 is SQIVND (reference sequence). Between the trimmed V and J ends, which lost 3 bases and 5 bases, there was a span of 5 bases. CDR3 length: 12 amino acids. CDR3 sequence reads: CASSIVQNIQYF. The CDR3 bases are TGTGCCAGTAGTATCGTTCAAAACATTCAGTACTTC.

About this clone itself: Different DNA sequences within this sample yield the same CDR3. The chain recombines TRBV5-6 with TRBJ2-7; D remains ambiguous. Looked up from germline, CDR1 is SGHDT and CDR2 is YYEEEE. The CDR3 runs 13 residues. V lost 0 bases to trimming and J lost 2 bases, with 6 bases between them. The CDR3 sequence: CASSLGPAYEQYF. Here the CDR3 DNA reads TGTGCCAGCAGCTTGGGGCCCGCCTACGAGCAGTACTTC.

This clone showed up just once. The J gene is TRBJ2-7, the V gene TRBV19; TRBD1 matches at 8 bases. The length of the CDR3 is 15 residues. Germline CDR1 and CDR2: LNHDA and SQIVND (reference sequence). J was trimmed by 1 base and V by 4 bases; bases with no gene match: 6. CDR3 bases: TGTGCCAGTAGTACCCCTGGGACAGGTTCCTACGAGCAGTACTTC. It yields the protein CASSTPGTGSYEQYF.

The rearrangement uses TRBV25-1 and TRBJ2-5; D gene unclear. The CDR3 runs 16 residues. Trimming cost V 1 base and J 5 bases, with 17 bases left between them. Germline CDR1 reads MGHDK; CDR2 reads SYGVNS. CDR3 in DNA: TGTGCCAGCAGTGAATTCCGGTCTATCGAGTGGGAGACCCAGTACTTC. Translating gives CASSEFRSIEWETQYF.

V usage is TRBV30 and J usage is TRBJ1-1; 8 positions match TRBD1. Germline V CDR1 and CDR2: GTSNPN, SVGIG (reference sequence). The junction had 10 bases not matched to a gene; V was cut back by 5 bases and J by 2 bases. This CDR3 is 15 amino acids long. CDR3 in DNA: TGTGCCTGGGTATCGAGCAGGGGGCGTAACACTGAAGCTTTCTTT. Translating gives CAWVSSRGRNTEAFF.

The chain links TRBV7-2 to TRBJ2-5; possibly TRBD2 for D (7 bases). The CDR3 is 18 residues long. Between the trimmed V and J ends, which lost 5 bases and 0 bases, there was a span of 22 bases. Germline CDR1 is SGHTA and CDR2 is FQGNSA. This chain's CDR3 is CASSPYGQGRAYQETQYF. DNA for the CDR3: TGTGCCAGCAGCCCGTATGGCCAGGGGAGGGCGTACCAAGAGACCCAGTACTTC.

The rearrangement joins TRBV2 to TRBJ2-7; 14 nucleotides agree with TRBD2. The CDR3 is 14 residues long. CDR1 and CDR2 (germline): SNHLY, FYNNEI. Unmatched junction bases numbered 9, after V lost 10 bases and J lost 7 bases. CDR3 DNA: TGTGCCACCATTCGAGGACTAGCGGGAGGTGAGCAGTACTTC. Its translation: CATIRGLAGGEQYF. Full variable domain (rest looked up from reference TRBV2 and TRBJ2-7): EPEVTQTPSHQVTQMGQEVILRCVPISNHLYFYWYRQILGQKVEFLVSFYNNEISEKSEIFDDQFSVERPDGSNFTLKIRSTKLEDSAMYFCATIRGLAGGEQYFGPGTRLTVT.

This chain uses TRBV6-5 with TRBJ1-6, with TRBD1 matching over 9 bases. The CDR3 runs to 15 residues. The V gene end was trimmed by 6 bases and the J gene end by 7 bases; junction bases not matched to a gene: 7. Germline V gene lookup returns CDR1 MNHEY and CDR2 SVGAGI. The CDR3 sequence is CASRSGTGQNSPLHF. DNA for the CDR3: TGTGCCAGCAGATCCGGGACAGGGCAAAATTCACCCCTCCACTTT.

The V gene is TRBV18, the J gene TRBJ2-7, with D possibly matching TRBD2 (5 bases). The germline V and J ends were trimmed by 3 bases and 2 bases, with 11 bases remaining between them. CDR1 is KGHSH and CDR2 is LQKENI in the germline V gene. The CDR3 consists of 14 residues. In DNA, the CDR3 is TGTGCCAGCTCACCGAGGGAGAAAGCCTACGAGCAGTACTTC. This encodes CASSPREKAYEQYF. Looking up the rest from reference TRBV18 and TRBJ2-7 gives the full variable domain: NAGVMQNPRHLVRRRGQEARLRCSPMKGHSHVYWYRQLPEEGLKFMVYLQKENIIDESGMPKERFSAEFPKEGPSILRIQQVVRGDSAAYFCASSPREKAYEQYFGPGTRLTVT.

V gene TRBV4-3 combines with J gene TRBJ2-2, with TRBD2 matching over 8 bases. V shed 4 bases, J shed 3 bases, and the junction held 13 bases outside the gene matches. The CDR3 is 18 residues long. The germline gives CDR1 LGHNA, CDR2 YSLEER. The CDR3 DNA is TGCGCCAGCAGCCTACTAGCGGTAGGGTGGGGCGACACCGGGGAGCTGTTTTTT. Its protein is CASSLLAVGWGDTGELFF.

This rearrangement joins TRBV5-8 to TRBJ2-5; 8 nucleotides match TRBD1. Per germline, CDR1 SGHTS and CDR2 YDEGEE. This CDR3 is built from 15 residues. The ends lost 4 bases at V and 3 bases at J; junction bases unmatched: 8. DNA of the CDR3: TGTGCCAGCAGCAAATGGATGGGACAGGAAGAGACCCAGTACTTC. Its protein product is CASSKWMGQEETQYF.

In this sample, this clone turned up a few times. This chain links TRBV6-5 with TRBJ1-3; TRBD1 matches 9 bases. Germline V lookup: CDR1 MNHEY, CDR2 SVGAGI. The CDR3 runs to 15 residues. Germline trimming cut 6 bases from V and 3 bases from J; bases unmatched to any gene: 6. The CDR3 loop is CASRKDRGIGNTIYF. CDR3 bases: TGTGCCAGCAGAAAGGACAGGGGAATTGGAAACACCATATATTTT.

The rearrangement joins TRBV7-3 to TRBJ1-1; TRBD1 matches at 10 bases. CDR1 is SGHTA and CDR2 is FQGTGA in the germline V gene. The CDR3 covers 15 residues. Germline trimming cut 5 bases from V and 4 bases from J; bases unmatched to any gene: 7. The CDR3 nucleotides read TGTGCCAGCAGCCTCTGGACAGGGGGAAGCACTGAAGCTTTCTTT. It translates to CASSLWTGGSTEAFF.

This sequence joins TRBV19 and TRBJ2-3; D possibly corresponds to TRBD1 (6 bases). The V gene lost 4 bases and the J gene lost 3 bases, with 11 bases spanning the gap. CDR3 length: 14 residues. The V gene's germline CDR1 is LNHDA and CDR2 SQIVND (reference sequence). The CDR3 protein is CASSTGDQTDTQYF. DNA of the CDR3: TGTGCCAGTAGTACAGGGGATCAGACAGATACGCAGTATTTT.

V usage is TRBV19 and J usage is TRBJ2-3; D is ambiguous. CDR1 and CDR2 (germline): LNHDA, SQIVND (reference sequence). V shed 3 bases and J shed 4 bases, with 5 bases lying between them. The CDR3 loop spans 12 amino acids. The CDR3 DNA reads TGTGCCAGTAGTATGGCGGCAGATACGCAGTATTTT. Protein: CASSMAADTQYF.

The chain uses TRBV11-3 and TRBJ2-3, with 8 bases matching TRBD2. There are 14 residues in the CDR3. Germline CDR1 is SGHNT and CDR2 is YENEEA. The trim removed 5 bases at V and 4 bases at J, leaving 5 bases unmatched. The CDR3 coding sequence is TGTGCCAGCAGCCCCCAGCGGGAGCCAGATACGCAGTATTTT. Protein: CASSPQREPDTQYF.

The chain employs TRBV30 and TRBJ2-5, with a tentative D call TRBD1 (6 bases). This CDR3 is built from 14 residues. With 2 bases removed from V and 12 bases from J, the gap between germline ends came to 22 bases. Germline V gene lookup returns CDR1 GTSNPN and CDR2 SVGIG (reference sequence). CDR3 nucleotide sequence: TGTGCCTGGAGTTCCCCACAGGGTTTGGCCCAGAAGTACTTC. Amino acids: CAWSSPQGLAQKYF.

This clone appeared a few times. The chain couples TRBV19 to TRBJ2-1; 10 positions agree with TRBD2. Germline V gives CDR1 LNHDA, CDR2 SQIVND (reference sequence). V gave up 5 bases and J gave up 4 bases; unmatched junction bases: 5. This CDR3 has 15 amino acids. CDR3 amino acids: CASSAPGLAYNEQFF. In nucleotides, the CDR3 is TGTGCCAGTAGTGCACCGGGACTAGCGTACAATGAGCAGTTCTTC.

V is TRBV9 and J is TRBJ2-3; D is uncertain. Germline V gene sequence: CDR1 SGDLS, CDR2 YYNGEE. V shed 0 bases and J shed 5 bases, with 4 bases lying between them. The CDR3 covers 12 residues. Written as DNA, the CDR3 is TGTGCCAGCAGCGTAGGCGAAGATACGCAGTATTTT. Its protein is CASSVGEDTQYF.

The chain uses TRBV7-6 and TRBJ2-5; D gene ambiguous. This CDR3 contains 12 residues. CDR1 is SGHVS and CDR2 is FNYEAQ in the germline V gene. V was shortened by 5 bases and J by 5 bases, with 9 bases between the two germline ends. As DNA, the CDR3 is TGTGCCAGCAGCACCCGCGAGGAGACCCAGTACTTC. It specifies CASSTREETQYF.